This record looks at one TCR beta chain sequence and its context. Its specificity is unknown. This sample is part of a study of blood T cells in healthy people across ages. Study-wide results and caveats: Observed TCR beta diversity per million T cells went down as age went up. This fall followed a roughly linear course with age. Comparison with aged donors showed that long-lived donors had more naive CD4+ cells and higher diversity. The study found TCR beta diversity correlated strongly with naive T cell percentage.

Using a J-beta primer mix together with a sample-barcoded 5' primer, a second PCR was run for about 6 to 11 cycles. Each CDR3 protein is one row after TCRdb ran MiXCR on the 5' RACE reads. The sample contains 1.8 million or so distinct CDR3 sequences, around 40% of which appear only once. Deletions cut 5 bases from V and 3 bases from J, with 16 bases between. This CDR3 has 15 amino acids. CDR1 and CDR2 from the germline V gene are SGHVS and FQNEAQ. Every donor contributed roughly 10 milliliters of peripheral blood by blood draw. This chain joins TRBV7-8 and TRBJ1-1; perhaps TRBD1 as D (6 bases). This clonotype was sampled from a human donor in good health. The source material was blood. CDR3 DNA: TGTGCCAGCAGCCCGGCAGGGGTTGGATACACTGAAGCTTTCTTT. Its translation is CASSPAGVGYTEAFF.